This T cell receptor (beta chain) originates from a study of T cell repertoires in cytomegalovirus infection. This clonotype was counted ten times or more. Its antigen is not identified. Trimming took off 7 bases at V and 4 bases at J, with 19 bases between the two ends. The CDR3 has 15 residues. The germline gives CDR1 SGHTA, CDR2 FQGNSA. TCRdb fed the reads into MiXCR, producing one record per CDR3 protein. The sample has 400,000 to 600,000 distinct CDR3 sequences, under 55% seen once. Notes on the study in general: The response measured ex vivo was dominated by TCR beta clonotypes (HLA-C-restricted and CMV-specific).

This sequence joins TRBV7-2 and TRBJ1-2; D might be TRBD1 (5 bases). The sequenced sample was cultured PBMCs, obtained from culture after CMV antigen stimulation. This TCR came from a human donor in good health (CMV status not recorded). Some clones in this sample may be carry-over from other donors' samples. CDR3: CASTPGRTGGYGYTF. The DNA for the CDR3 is TGTGCCAGCACCCCGGGGAGGACTGGGGGCTATGGCTACACCTTC.